The rows below give T cell receptor beta chains drawn from one sample of a study of blood T cell repertoires in COVID-19. The protocol was immunoSEQ multiplex PCR, while the TCRdb copy is restricted to in-frame clones and leaves out a portion. The sample shows some 150,000 clones, roughly 90% of them seen only once. Sequences were obtained from peripheral blood. All receptors come from a human donor in a cohort sampled during active COVID-19. Both conserved end residues are part of each CDR3. The D gene is left open where the match is weak. Expanded clones get a size class; other rows say once, few or many, or leave the size out.

clone_size	d_call	j_call	v_call	cdr3_aa	cdr3_nt
.	TRBD2	TRBJ2-7	TRBV5-8	CASSLRRGGLYEQYF	TGTGCCAGCAGCTTGAGGCGGGGGGGCCTCTACGAGCAGTACTTC
once	TRBD1	TRBJ1-2	TRBV11-2	CASSPAGFGTGSNYGYTF	TGTGCCAGCAGCCCTGCCGGTTTTGGGACAGGGTCTAACTATGGCTACACCTTC
once	TRBD2	TRBJ2-1	TRBV5-1	CASSRTSGVRNEQFF	TGCGCCAGCAGCCGGACTAGCGGGGTGAGGAATGAGCAGTTCTTC
once	.	TRBJ1-5	TRBV4-2	CASSPTGSGDQPQHF	TGTGCCAGCAGCCCGACTGGGAGCGGGGATCAGCCCCAGCATTTT
.	TRBD1	TRBJ1-4	TRBV3-1/TRBV3-2	CASSVGQGEEKLFF	TGTGCCAGCAGCGTGGGACAGGGTGAGGAAAAACTGTTTTTT
.	.	TRBJ2-2	TRBV4-1	CASSQDHRVPGELFF	TGCGCCAGCAGCCAGGACCACAGGGTCCCCGGGGAGCTGTTTTTT
.	TRBD1	TRBJ1-4	TRBV19	CASSMPGGYEKLFF	TGTGCCAGTAGTATGCCAGGGGGCTATGAAAAACTGTTTTTT
.	.	TRBJ1-1	TRBV20-1	CSAAWSTEAFF	TGCAGTGCTGCATGGAGCACTGAAGCTTTCTTT
.	.	TRBJ2-7	TRBV20-1	CSASGAGISSYEQYF	TGCAGTGCTAGTGGGGCCGGGATTAGCTCCTACGAGCAGTACTTC
.	.	TRBJ1-1	TRBV18	CASSLIRQAMNTEAFF	TGTGCCAGCTCACTGATAAGACAGGCGATGAACACTGAAGCTTTCTTT